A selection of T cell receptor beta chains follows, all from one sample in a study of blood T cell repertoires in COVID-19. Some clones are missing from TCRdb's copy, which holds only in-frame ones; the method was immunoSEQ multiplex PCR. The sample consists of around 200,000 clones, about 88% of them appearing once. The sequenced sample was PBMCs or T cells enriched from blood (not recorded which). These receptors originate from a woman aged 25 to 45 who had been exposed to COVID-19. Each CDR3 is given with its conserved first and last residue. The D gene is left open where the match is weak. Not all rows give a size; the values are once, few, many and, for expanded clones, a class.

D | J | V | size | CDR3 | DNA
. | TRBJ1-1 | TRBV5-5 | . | CASSSYQNTEAFF | TGTGCCAGCAGCTCCTACCAGAACACTGAAGCTTTCTTT
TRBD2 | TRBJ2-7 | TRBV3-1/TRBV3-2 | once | CASSQSGSSYEQYF | TGTGCCAGCAGCCAGAGCGGGAGCTCCTACGAGCAGTACTTC
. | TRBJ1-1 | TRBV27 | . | CASSLGRGTEAFF | TGTGCCAGCAGCCTGGGGAGGGGCACTGAAGCTTTCTTT
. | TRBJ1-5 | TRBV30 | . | CAWSDRWTENQPQHF | TGTGCCTGGAGTGACCGTTGGACAGAAAATCAGCCCCAGCATTTT
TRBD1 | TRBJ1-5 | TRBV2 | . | CASNLQGYQPQHF | TGTGCCAGCAATTTACAGGGGTATCAGCCCCAGCATTTT
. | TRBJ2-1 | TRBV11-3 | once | CASSLGGAIEQFF | TGTGCCAGCAGCTTAGGCGGGGCAATTGAGCAGTTCTTC
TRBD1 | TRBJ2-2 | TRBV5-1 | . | CASSLDGRGQVGELFF | TGCGCCAGCAGCTTGGATGGCAGGGGGCAGGTCGGGGAGCTGTTTTTT
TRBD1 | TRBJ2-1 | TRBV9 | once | CASSVVTGAWNEQFF | TGTGCCAGCAGCGTAGTGACAGGGGCATGGAATGAGCAGTTCTTC
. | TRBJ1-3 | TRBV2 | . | CASTGGESSGNTIYF | TGTGCCAGCACGGGCGGGGAGAGCTCTGGAAACACCATATATTTT
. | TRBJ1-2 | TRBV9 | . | CASSVAPDLSYGYTF | TGTGCCAGCAGCGTAGCCCCTGACTTATCCTATGGCTACACCTTC
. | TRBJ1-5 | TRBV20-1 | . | CSASAGGGQPQHF | TGCAGTGCTAGTGCCGGGGGGGGGCAGCCCCAGCATTTT
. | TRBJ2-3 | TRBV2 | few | CAGSGALPTDTQYF | TGTGCCGGCTCAGGGGCCTTACCCACAGATACGCAGTATTTT
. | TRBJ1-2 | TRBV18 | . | CASSPSRDYGYTF | TGTGCCAGCTCACCATCCCGGGACTATGGCTACACCTTC
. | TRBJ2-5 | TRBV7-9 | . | CASSPRKGEGQETQYF | TGTGCCAGCAGCCCCCGGAAGGGGGAAGGGCAAGAGACCCAGTACTTC
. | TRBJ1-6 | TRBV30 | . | CAWSAPPITVPPDFDSLHF | TGTGCCTGGAGTGCCCCGCCTATTACGGTTCCTCCGGATTTTGACTCCCTCCACTTT
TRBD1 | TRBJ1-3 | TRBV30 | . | CAWSGTGGYGNTIYF | TGTGCCTGGAGTGGGACAGGGGGCTATGGAAACACCATATATTTT
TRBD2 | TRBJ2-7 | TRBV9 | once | CASSVAPSSSGGGSYEQYF | TGTGCCAGCAGCGTAGCGCCATCATCTAGCGGGGGGGGATCCTACGAGCAGTACTTC
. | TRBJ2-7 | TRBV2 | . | CASSQAGTYLYEQYF | TGTGCCAGCAGTCAAGCCGGGACATACTTATACGAGCAGTACTTC
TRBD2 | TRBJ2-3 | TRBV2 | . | CASRRGGGVSDTQYF | TGTGCCAGCAGACGCGGCGGGGGGGTTTCAGATACGCAGTATTTT
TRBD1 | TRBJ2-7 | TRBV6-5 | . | CASSWGTGPYEQYF | TGTGCCAGCAGTTGGGGGACAGGACCCTACGAGCAGTACTTC
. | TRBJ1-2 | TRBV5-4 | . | CASSLGREGTF | TGTGCCAGCAGCTTGGGCAGGGAGGGAACCTTC
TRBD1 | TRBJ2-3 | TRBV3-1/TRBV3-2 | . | CASSRRGPSTDTQYF | TGTGCCAGCAGCCGAAGGGGGCCTAGCACAGATACGCAGTATTTT
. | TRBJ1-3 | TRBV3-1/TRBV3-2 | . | CASSQDTVSGNTIYF | TGTGCCAGCAGCCAAGATACGGTCTCTGGAAACACCATATATTTT
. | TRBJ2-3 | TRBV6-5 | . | CASSYGTSRTDTQYF | TGTGCCAGCAGTTACGGCACTAGCCGCACAGATACGCAGTATTTT
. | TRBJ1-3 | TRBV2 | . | CASSEDLSWGVGGNTIYF | TGTGCCAGCAGTGAAGACTTGTCGTGGGGGGTAGGAGGAAACACCATATATTTT
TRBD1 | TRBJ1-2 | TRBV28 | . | CASSGDSVIYGYTF | TGTGCCAGCAGCGGGGACAGCGTTATCTATGGCTACACCTTC
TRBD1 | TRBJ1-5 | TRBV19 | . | CASSIDRANQPQHF | TGTGCCAGTAGTATCGACAGGGCCAATCAGCCCCAGCATTTT
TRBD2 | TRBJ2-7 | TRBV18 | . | CASSPPASGGAYEQYF | TGTGCCAGCTCACCACCGGCTAGCGGGGGCGCCTACGAGCAGTACTTC
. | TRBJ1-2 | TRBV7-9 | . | CASSLNGGGGCGYTF | TGTGCCAGCAGCCTTAACGGGGGGGGAGGCTGTGGCTACACCTTC
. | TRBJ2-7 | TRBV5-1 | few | CASSSRGDGYEQYF | TGCGCCAGCAGCTCCAGGGGGGACGGCTACGAGCAGTACTTC
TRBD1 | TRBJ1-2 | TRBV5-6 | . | CASSRNGQGSSGGYTF | TGTGCCAGCAGCCGAAATGGACAGGGAAGTTCGGGGGGCTACACCTTC
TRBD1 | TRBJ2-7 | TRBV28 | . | CASSNPTGVTYTYEQYF | TGTGCCAGCAGTAACCCCACAGGGGTCACCTACACCTACGAGCAGTACTTC
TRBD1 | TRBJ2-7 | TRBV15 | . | CATSSQGTGEYEQYF | TGTGCCACCAGCAGTCAGGGGACAGGGGAATACGAGCAGTACTTC
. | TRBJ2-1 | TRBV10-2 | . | CASNRAGWHNEQFF | TGCGCCAGCAACAGGGCAGGGTGGCACAATGAGCAGTTCTTC
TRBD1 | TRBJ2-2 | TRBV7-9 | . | CASSNQDRGIGELFF | TGTGCCAGCAGCAACCAGGACAGGGGGATCGGGGAGCTGTTTTTT
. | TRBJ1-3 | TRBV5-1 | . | CASSLSTGLDSGNTIYF | TGCGCCAGCAGCTTGTCGACAGGACTAGACTCTGGAAACACCATATATTTT
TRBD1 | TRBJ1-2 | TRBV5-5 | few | CASDGGPGTGGYGYTF | TGTGCCAGCGACGGAGGCCCCGGGACAGGGGGCTATGGCTACACCTTC
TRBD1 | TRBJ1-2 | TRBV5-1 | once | CASSSDRAANYGYTF | TGCGCCAGCAGCTCGGACAGGGCAGCTAACTATGGCTACACCTTC
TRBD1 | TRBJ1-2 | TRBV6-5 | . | CASSYTGGLRGYTF | TGTGCCAGCAGTTACACAGGGGGTCTAAGGGGCTACACCTTC
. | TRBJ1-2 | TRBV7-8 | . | CASSSGGTNYGYTF | TGTGCCAGCAGCAGCGGTGGGACTAACTATGGCTACACCTTC
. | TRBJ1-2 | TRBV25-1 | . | CASSEYYTMGYTF | TGTGCCAGCAGTGAATATTACACCATGGGCTACACCTTC
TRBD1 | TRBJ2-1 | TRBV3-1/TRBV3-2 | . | CASKYGQVDNEQFF | TGTGCCAGCAAATACGGACAGGTTGACAATGAGCAGTTCTTC
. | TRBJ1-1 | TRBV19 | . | CASSWTPNTEAFF | TGTGCCAGTAGTTGGACTCCGAACACTGAAGCTTTCTTT
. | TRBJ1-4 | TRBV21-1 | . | CASTSTRDREPNVGEKLFF | TGTGCCAGCACCAGCACCCGGGACAGGGAACCCAACGTTGGTGAAAAACTGTTTTTT
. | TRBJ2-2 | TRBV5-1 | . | CASSFDAGTNTGELFF | TGCGCCAGCAGCTTCGATGCGGGGACGAACACCGGGGAGCTGTTTTTT
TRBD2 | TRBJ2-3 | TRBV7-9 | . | CASSPGGIADTQYF | TGTGCCAGCAGCCCCGGGGGGATAGCAGATACGCAGTATTTT
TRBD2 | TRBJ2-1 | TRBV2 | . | CASSASSGGYDEQFF | TGTGCCAGCAGTGCCAGTAGCGGGGGTTATGATGAGCAGTTCTTC
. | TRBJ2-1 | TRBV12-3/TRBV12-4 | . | CASSPGFYNEQFF | TGTGCCAGCAGTCCAGGATTCTACAATGAGCAGTTCTTC
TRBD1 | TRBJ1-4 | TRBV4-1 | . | CASSQDWGQGYEKLFF | TGCGCCAGCAGCCAAGATTGGGGACAGGGGTATGAAAAACTGTTTTTT
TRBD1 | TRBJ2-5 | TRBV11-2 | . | CASSTPDRAKTQYF | TGTGCCAGCTCAACCCCGGACAGGGCAAAGACCCAGTACTTC
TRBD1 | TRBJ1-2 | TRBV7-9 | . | CASSRRQGDYGYTF | TGTGCCAGCAGCAGACGACAGGGCGATTATGGCTACACCTTC
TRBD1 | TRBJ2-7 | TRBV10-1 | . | CASSPGTGGDEQYF | TGCGCCAGCAGCCCAGGGACAGGGGGCGACGAGCAGTACTTC
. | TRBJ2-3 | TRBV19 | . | CASSITGGPDTQYF | TGTGCCAGTAGTATTACCGGGGGACCCGATACGCAGTATTTT